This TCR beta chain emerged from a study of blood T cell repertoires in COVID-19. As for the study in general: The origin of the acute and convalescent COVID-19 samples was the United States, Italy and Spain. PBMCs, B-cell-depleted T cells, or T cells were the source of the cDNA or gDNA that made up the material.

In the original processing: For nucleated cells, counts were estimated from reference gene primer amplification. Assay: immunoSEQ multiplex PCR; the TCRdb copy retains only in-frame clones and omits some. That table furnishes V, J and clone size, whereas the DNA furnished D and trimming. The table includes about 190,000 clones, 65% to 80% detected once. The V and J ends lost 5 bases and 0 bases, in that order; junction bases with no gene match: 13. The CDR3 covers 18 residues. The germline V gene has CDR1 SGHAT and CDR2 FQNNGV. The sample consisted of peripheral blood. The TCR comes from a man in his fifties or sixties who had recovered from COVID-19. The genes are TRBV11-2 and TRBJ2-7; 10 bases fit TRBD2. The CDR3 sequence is CASSNGLAEYLSSYEQYF. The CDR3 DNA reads TGTGCCAGCAGCAATGGACTAGCGGAGTACCTGAGCTCCTACGAGCAGTACTTC.